This T cell receptor beta chain was recorded in a study of blood T cell repertoires in COVID-19 (TCRdb year 2020). For the study in its entirety: Collaborator samples came from the United States, Italy and Spain and covered acute and convalescent phases of COVID-19. The material from the prospective study consisted of cDNA or gDNA derived from T cells, B-cell-depleted T cells, or PBMCs. The dataset comprised deeply sampled blood TCRbeta repertoires from subjects exposed to, actively infected with, or recovered from COVID-19. The repertoires were released in a freely available public database meant as a resource for research on the immune response to SARS-CoV-2. Samples came from the ongoing ImmuneRACE study (first 160 participants) plus 1,254 subjects from 6 global collaborators. A de-identified subject ID, COVID-19 status, age in years and sex were almost always included in the sample metadata. Where available, HLA class I and class II types were obtained from metadata supplied by the sample provider rather than from assay-based typing.

CDR1 and CDR2, per the germline V gene (reference sequence), are LNHDA and SQIVND. Here V drops 4 bases and J drops 9 bases, and the junction holds 8 bases not matched to any gene. Its CDR3 holds 14 amino acids, cysteine through phenylalanine. This entry keeps only the CDR3 DNA: 42 bases, framed from base 1. General findings and caveats noted by the study authors: Clinical and demographic metadata were provided uncurated, with the amount varying by source and participant.

TCRbeta CDR3 regions were amplified from genomic DNA using the immunoSEQ Assay, a bias-controlled multiplex PCR. In the authors' own workflow: Nucleated cell counts per sample were estimated from amplification of reference gene primers within the assay. To quantify the absolute abundance of each unique TCRbeta CDR3 rearrangement, sequence reads were collapsed and filtered. For each sample, productive Simpson clonality was calculated by taking the square root of Simpson's diversity index across productive rearrangements. In TCRdb, the immuneACCESS table is reduced to in-frame sequences with V and J assigned. These tables do not hold every clone; where another copy was compared, an unresolved V gene accounts for under half, and the others remain unexplained. The DNA gave D and trimming, while V, J and clone size come from that table. The sample yields 150,000 to 200,000 clones; approximately 92% were counted once. 3.5% to 5% of the sample belongs to the ten largest clones.

On this clone: Its recognized antigen is unknown. Base qualities are missing; no much larger clone stands one base away.

Each collaborating institution followed its own protocols to collect whole blood in K2EDTA tubes. For TCRbeta analysis, collaborator samples were shipped as frozen whole blood, as isolated PBMCs, or as DNA extracted from either sample type. This TCR derives from a woman in her fifties or sixties with acute or convalescent COVID-19. Sequenced material: peripheral blood. The chain employs TRBV19 and TRBJ2-3; the junction holds 9 bases that match TRBD2. The DNA sequence is as follows: TGTGCCAGTAGTACCGGGACTAGCTCATCCACGCAGTATTTT. This codes for CASSTGTSSSTQYF.